This T cell receptor beta chain emerged from a study of cytomegalovirus exposure and HLA in healthy donors. Researchers ran the PCR with 60 Vbeta and 13 Jbeta primers. TCRdb's table, derived via immunoSEQ multiplex PCR, lists solely in-frame clones and lacks some. The profile shows about 85,000 clones, 70% to 80% of them singletons. Trimming at V came to 5 bases and at J to 2 bases, leaving 9 bases not matched to a gene. Per germline, CDR1 SGHVS and CDR2 FQNEAQ. The CDR3 loop spans 17 amino acids. V is TRBV7-8 and J is TRBJ2-3; 11 nucleotides match TRBD2. The receptor's source is a woman aged 45-65 years in good health and CMV-seropositive. Specimen: PBMCs. CDR3 nucleotide sequence: TGTGCCAGCAGCCACGAGCCGACTAGCGGGGACACAGATACGCAGTATTTT. It encodes CASSHEPTSGDTDTQYF. Together with reference TRBV7-8 and TRBJ2-3, the CDR3 gives the full variable domain: GAGVSQSPRYKVAKRGQDVALRCDPISGHVSLFWYQQALGQGPEFLTYFQNEAQLDKSGLPSDRFFAERPEGSVSTLKIQRTQQEDSAVYLCASSHEPTSGDTDTQYFGPGTRLTVL.